The T cell receptor beta chain under discussion was sequenced for a study of blood T cells in healthy people across ages. CDR3 length: 16 residues. CDR1 MNHEY and CDR2 SMNVEV come from the germline V gene (reference sequence). Comment on this clonotype: Mismatch with germline at one junction end may stem from a read error.

A second roughly 6 to 12 cycle PCR used barcoded and J-beta primers. MiXCR, run by TCRdb on the 5' RACE reads, gives a single entry per CDR3 protein. Counted here are roughly 1,000,000 distinct CDR3 sequences, approximately 25% occurring once; the ten biggest clones make up about 0.69%. These data were also reused for a study on T cells of mothers and their children.

J is TRBJ1-5 and V is TRBV27, with 10 bases lining up with TRBD1. The receptor's source is a girl aged 2-10 years in good health. The sequencing input was blood. DNA of the CDR3: TGTGCCAGCAGCTTATATGGACAGGGGACAGGGGAGCCCCAGCATTTT. Amino acid sequence: CASSLYGQGTGEPQHF.